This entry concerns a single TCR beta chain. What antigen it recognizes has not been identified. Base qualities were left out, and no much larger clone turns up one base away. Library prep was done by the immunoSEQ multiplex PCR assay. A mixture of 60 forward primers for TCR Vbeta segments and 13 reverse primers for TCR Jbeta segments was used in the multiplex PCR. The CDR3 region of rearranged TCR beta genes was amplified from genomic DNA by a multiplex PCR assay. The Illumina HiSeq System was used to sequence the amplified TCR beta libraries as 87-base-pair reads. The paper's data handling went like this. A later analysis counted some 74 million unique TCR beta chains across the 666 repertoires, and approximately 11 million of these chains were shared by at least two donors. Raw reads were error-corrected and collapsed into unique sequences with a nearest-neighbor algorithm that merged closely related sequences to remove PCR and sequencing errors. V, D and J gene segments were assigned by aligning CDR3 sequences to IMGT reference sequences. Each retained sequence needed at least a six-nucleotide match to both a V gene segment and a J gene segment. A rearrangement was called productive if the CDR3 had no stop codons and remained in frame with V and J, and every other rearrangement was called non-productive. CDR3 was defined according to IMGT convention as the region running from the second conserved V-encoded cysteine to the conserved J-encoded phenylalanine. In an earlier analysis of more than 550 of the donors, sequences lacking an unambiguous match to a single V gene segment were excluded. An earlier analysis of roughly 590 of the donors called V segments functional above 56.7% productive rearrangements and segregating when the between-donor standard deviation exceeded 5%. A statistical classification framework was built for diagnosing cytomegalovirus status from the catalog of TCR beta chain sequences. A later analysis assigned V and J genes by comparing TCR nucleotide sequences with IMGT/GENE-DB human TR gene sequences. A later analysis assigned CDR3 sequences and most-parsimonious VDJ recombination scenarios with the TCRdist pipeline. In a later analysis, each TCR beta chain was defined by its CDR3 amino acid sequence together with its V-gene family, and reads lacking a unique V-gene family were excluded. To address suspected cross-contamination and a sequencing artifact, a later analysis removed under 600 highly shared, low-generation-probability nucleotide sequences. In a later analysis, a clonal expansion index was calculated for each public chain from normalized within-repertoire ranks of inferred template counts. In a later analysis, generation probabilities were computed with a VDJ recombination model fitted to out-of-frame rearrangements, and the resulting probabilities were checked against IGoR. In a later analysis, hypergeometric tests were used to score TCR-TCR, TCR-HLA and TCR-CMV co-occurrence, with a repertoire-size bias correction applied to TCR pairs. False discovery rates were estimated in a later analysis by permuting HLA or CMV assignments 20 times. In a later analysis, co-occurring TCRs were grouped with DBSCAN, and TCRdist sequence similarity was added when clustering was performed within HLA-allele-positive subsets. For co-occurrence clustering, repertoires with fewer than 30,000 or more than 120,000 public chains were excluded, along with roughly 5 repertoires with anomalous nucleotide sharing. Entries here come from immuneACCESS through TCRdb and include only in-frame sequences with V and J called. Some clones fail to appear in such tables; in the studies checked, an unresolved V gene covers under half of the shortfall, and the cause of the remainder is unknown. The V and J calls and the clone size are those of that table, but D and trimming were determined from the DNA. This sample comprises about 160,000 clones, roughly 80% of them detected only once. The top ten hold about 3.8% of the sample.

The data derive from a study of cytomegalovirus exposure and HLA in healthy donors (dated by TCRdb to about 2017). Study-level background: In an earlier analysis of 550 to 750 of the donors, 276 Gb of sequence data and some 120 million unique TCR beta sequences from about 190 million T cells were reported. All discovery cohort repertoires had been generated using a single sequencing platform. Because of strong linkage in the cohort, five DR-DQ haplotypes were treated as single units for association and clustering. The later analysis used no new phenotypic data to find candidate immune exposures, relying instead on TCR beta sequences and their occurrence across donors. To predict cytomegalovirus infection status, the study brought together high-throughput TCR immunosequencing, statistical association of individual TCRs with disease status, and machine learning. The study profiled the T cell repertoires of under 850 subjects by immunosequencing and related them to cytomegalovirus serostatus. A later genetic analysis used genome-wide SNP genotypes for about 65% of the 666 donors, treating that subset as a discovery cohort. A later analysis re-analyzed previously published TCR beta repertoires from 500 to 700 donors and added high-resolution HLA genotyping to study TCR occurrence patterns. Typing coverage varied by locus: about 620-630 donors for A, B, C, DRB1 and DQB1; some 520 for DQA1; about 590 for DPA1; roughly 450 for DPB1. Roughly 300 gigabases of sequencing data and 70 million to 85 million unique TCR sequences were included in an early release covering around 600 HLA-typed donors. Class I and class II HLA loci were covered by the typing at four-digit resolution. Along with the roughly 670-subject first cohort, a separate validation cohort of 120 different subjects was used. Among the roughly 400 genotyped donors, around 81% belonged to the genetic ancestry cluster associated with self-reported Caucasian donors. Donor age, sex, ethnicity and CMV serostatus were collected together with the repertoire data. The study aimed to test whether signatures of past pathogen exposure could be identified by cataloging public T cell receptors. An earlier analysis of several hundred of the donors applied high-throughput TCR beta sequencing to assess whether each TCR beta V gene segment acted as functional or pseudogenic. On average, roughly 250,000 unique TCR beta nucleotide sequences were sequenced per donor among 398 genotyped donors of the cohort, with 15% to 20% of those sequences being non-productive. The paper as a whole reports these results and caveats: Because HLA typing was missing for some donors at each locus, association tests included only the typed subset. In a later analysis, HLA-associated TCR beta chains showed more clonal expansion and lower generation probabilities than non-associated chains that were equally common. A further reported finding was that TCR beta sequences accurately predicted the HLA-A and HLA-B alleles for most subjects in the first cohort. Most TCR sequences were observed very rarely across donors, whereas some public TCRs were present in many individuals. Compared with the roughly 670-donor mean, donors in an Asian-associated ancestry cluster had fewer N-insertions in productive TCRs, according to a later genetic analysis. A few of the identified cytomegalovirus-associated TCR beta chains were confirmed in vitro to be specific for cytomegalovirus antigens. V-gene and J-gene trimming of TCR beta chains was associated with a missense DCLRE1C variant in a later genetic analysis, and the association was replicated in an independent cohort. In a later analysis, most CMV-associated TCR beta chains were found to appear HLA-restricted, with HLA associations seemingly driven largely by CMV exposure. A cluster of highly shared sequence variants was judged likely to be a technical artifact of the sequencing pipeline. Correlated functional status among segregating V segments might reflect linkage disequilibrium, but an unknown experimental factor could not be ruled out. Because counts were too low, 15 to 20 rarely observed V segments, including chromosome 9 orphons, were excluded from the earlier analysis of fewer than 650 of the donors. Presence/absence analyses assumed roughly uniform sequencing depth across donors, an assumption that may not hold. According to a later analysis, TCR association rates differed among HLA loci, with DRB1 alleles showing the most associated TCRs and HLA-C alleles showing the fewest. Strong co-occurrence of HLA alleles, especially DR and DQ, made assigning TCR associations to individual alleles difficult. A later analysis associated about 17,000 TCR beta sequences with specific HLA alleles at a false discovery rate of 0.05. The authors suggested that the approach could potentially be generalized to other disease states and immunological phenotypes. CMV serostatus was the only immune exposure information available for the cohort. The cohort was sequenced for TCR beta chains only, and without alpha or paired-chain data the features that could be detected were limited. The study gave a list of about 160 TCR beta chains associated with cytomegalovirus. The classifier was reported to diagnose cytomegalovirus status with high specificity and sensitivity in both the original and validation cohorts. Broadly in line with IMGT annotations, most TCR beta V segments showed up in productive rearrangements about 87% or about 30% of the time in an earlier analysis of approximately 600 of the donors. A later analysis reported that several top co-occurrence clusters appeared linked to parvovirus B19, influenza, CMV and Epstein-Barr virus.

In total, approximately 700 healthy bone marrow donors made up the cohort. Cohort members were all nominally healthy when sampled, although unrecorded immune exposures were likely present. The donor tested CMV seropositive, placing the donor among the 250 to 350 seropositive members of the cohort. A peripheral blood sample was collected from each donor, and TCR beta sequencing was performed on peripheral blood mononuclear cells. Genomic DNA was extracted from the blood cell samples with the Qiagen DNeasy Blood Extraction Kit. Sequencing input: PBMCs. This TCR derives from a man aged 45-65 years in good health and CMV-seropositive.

CDR3 loop: CASSSSTGGINPETQYF. In nucleotide form, the sequence is TGTGCCAGCAGCTCTAGTACGGGAGGCATTAACCCAGAGACCCAGTACTTC. Rearrangement joined TRBV11-2 to TRBJ2-5; the junction holds 7 bases that match TRBD2. Reading the germline V gene gives CDR1 SGHAT and CDR2 FQNNGV. After removal of 4 bases from V and 4 bases from J, the junction retains 15 bases not matched to a gene. CDR3 length: 17 amino acids, cysteine to phenylalanine. Here the CDR3 DNA is all that survives: 51 bases in frame from base 1.